What follows are 18 T cell receptor beta chains derived from one specimen sequenced in a study of cytomegalovirus exposure and HLA in healthy donors. A multiplex PCR was run with 60 Vbeta primers and 13 Jbeta primers. Assay: immunoSEQ multiplex PCR; the TCRdb copy retains only in-frame clones and omits some. This table has 150,000 to 200,000 clones, roughly 77% appearing once. The sample consisted of PBMCs. The source of these receptors is a male donor in good health and CMV-seronegative.

The chain joins TRBV19 to TRBJ1-1; 9 nucleotides agree with TRBD1. CDR1 and CDR2 (germline): LNHDA, SQIVND (reference sequence). Losses at the gene ends were 5 bases for V and 7 bases for J; bases not matched to a gene: 5. There are 13 residues in the CDR3. The CDR3 loop reads CASSSQGADEAFF. In nucleotides, the CDR3 is TGTGCCAGTAGTTCACAGGGGGCGGATGAAGCTTTCTTT.

The genes are TRBV7-2 and TRBJ1-2; TRBD1 matches 7 bases. J lost 7 bases, V lost 3 bases, and 5 bases had no gene match. Per germline, CDR1 SGHTA and CDR2 FQGNSA. The CDR3 extends over 13 amino acids. CDR3 in DNA: TGTGCCAGCAGCTTCCCAGGGGGTGGTGGCTACACCTTC. It translates to CASSFPGGGGYTF.

The rearrangement joins TRBV15 to TRBJ2-3, with TRBD2 matching over 12 bases. The germline gives CDR1 LNHNV, CDR2 YYDKDF (reference sequence). The V gene end was trimmed by 3 bases and the J gene end by 4 bases; junction bases not matched to a gene: 5. This CDR3 spans 16 amino acids. This CDR3 reads CATSSRLAGVADTQYF. The CDR3 DNA reads as TGTGCCACCAGCAGTAGACTAGCGGGAGTAGCAGATACGCAGTATTTT.

The V and J genes are TRBV28 and TRBJ2-4; 8 bases fit TRBD1. J was trimmed by 8 bases and V by 1 base; bases with no gene match: 7. The germline CDR1 and CDR2 sequences are MDHEN and SYDVKM. This CDR3 is built from 15 residues. The CDR3 nucleotides are TGTGCCAGCAGTTTATCTAGGACAGGGCCATACATTCAGTACTTC. Protein: CASSLSRTGPYIQYF.

This chain connects TRBV9 to TRBJ2-7, with D possibly TRBD1 on 6 matching bases. The CDR3 has 14 residues. Germline CDR1 and CDR2: SGDLS and YYNGEE. Trimming took off 0 bases at V and 5 bases at J, with 12 bases between the two ends. The CDR3 is CASSVGWQGNEQYF. CDR3 sequence (DNA): TGTGCCAGCAGCGTAGGATGGCAGGGGAACGAGCAGTACTTC.

V usage is TRBV12-5 and J usage is TRBJ2-2; D is uncertain. CDR1 is LGHNT and CDR2 is FRNRAP in the germline V gene. The CDR3 runs to 13 residues. The V end lost 6 bases, the J end lost 6 bases, and 11 bases lay between the germline ends. CDR3 DNA sequence: TGTGCTAGTGGGAACGGGTTGTCCGGGGAGCTGTTTTTT. It yields the protein CASGNGLSGELFF.

This clone occurred once. The rearrangement links TRBV18 to TRBJ1-2; 8 bases map to TRBD1. Trimming removed 5 bases from V and 2 bases from J; junction bases left unmatched: 4. From germline, CDR1 is KGHSH and CDR2 LQKENI. The CDR3 runs 14 residues. The CDR3 loop is CASSGDRRNYGYTF. The CDR3, as DNA: TGTGCCAGCTCAGGGGACAGGAGAAACTATGGCTACACCTTC. Drawing the rest from reference TRBV18 and TRBJ1-2, the complete variable domain is NAGVMQNPRHLVRRRGQEARLRCSPMKGHSHVYWYRQLPEEGLKFMVYLQKENIIDESGMPKERFSAEFPKEGPSILRIQQVVRGDSAAYFCASSGDRRNYGYTFGSGTRLTVV.

The chain uses TRBV5-6 and TRBJ2-7; 10 bases are shared with TRBD1. Germline assignment: CDR1 SGHDT and CDR2 YYEEEE. V was clipped by 4 bases and J by 0 bases; unmatched bases: 13. The CDR3 covers 18 residues. The CDR3 reads CASSDTPGQGTLSYEQYF. The CDR3 DNA reads TGTGCCAGCAGCGATACACCGGGACAGGGGACCCTCTCCTACGAGCAGTACTTC.

This clone was counted between two and nine times. The chain carries TRBV6-5 and TRBJ2-7; TRBD2 aligns across 12 bases. The CDR3 extends over 15 amino acids. Trimming took 2 bases from V and 4 from J; bases not matched to a gene: 3. Germline V gene lookup returns CDR1 MNHEY and CDR2 SVGAGI. CDR3: CASSYATSGSYEQYF. The CDR3, as DNA: TGTGCCAGCAGTTACGCGACTAGCGGGAGTTACGAGCAGTACTTC.

This clone was seen a handful of times. J is TRBJ1-5 and V is TRBV10-3, with D uncertain. The CDR3 consists of 14 residues. CDR1 is ENHRY, CDR2 SYGVKD, per germline. V was pared by 8 bases and J by 0 bases, with 11 bases between. CDR3 bases: TGTGCCATCGCGGCCGTTAATAGCAATCAGCCCCAGCATTTT. As protein: CAIAAVNSNQPQHF.

The table lists this clone with a few counts. The chain recombines TRBV5-1 with TRBJ1-6; tentatively, D is TRBD1 (6 bases). Trimming took 0 bases from V and 8 from J, leaving 12 bases between them. Germline V CDR1 and CDR2: SGHRS, YFSETQ. The CDR3 has 15 residues. For the CDR3, the DNA is TGCGCCAGCAGCTTGGAGGACAGTGGGTATTCACCCCTCCACTTT. Its protein product is CASSLEDSGYSPLHF.

The chain couples TRBV7-9 to TRBJ1-6; TRBD1 agrees at 7 bases. This CDR3 region has 14 residues. J gave up 10 bases and V 3 bases, and 6 bases lay outside the gene matches. Germline V gives CDR1 SEHNR, CDR2 FQNEAQ (reference sequence). CDR3 region: CASSFGQAASPLHF. The CDR3 bases are TGTGCCAGCAGCTTTGGACAGGCGGCGTCACCCCTCCACTTT.

J is TRBJ2-5 and V is TRBV2, with 7 bases lining up with TRBD1. Judging by the DNA end, TRBJ2-7 fits better; the J call may be wrong. CDR1 and CDR2 (germline): SNHLY, FYNNEI. This CDR3 is built from 14 residues. In DNA, the CDR3 is TGTGCCAGCAGGGCGACAGGGTACCCCTACGAGCAGTACTTC. Amino acid sequence: CASRATGYPYEQYF.

This clone was seen more than once but under ten times. The V gene is TRBV9, the J gene TRBJ1-1; D not resolved. Trimming took 4 bases from V and 1 from J, leaving 8 bases between them. The CDR3 is 13 amino acids. From germline, CDR1 is SGDLS and CDR2 YYNGEE. CDR3 sequence: CASSYHSNTEAFF. CDR3 nucleotide sequence: TGTGCCAGCAGCTATCACTCGAACACTGAAGCTTTCTTT.

The CDR3 loop is CASNHPAGGEQYF. In DNA, the CDR3 is TGCGCCAGCAATCACCCGGCGGGGGGCGAGCAGTACTTC. The chain has TRBV5-1 and TRBJ2-7; 8 bases are a match to TRBD2. J lost 6 bases, V lost 6 bases, and 8 bases had no gene match. The CDR3 has 13 amino acids. Germline-derived CDR1 and CDR2 are SGHRS and YFSETQ. Using reference TRBV5-1 and TRBJ2-7 for the parts outside the CDR3, the full variable domain is KAGVTQTPRYLIKTRGQQVTLSCSPISGHRSVSWYQQTPGQGLQFLFEYFSETQRNKGNFPGRFSGRQFSNSRSEMNVSTLELGDSALYLCASNHPAGGEQYFGPGTRLTVT.

The rearrangement uses TRBV28 and TRBJ2-2; 9 bases align to TRBD2. This CDR3 is built from 15 residues. Trimming removed 4 bases from V and 7 bases from J; junction bases left unmatched: 7. Germline lookup yields CDR1 MDHEN and CDR2 SYDVKM. CDR3: CASSSSGRSGGELFF. Written as DNA, the CDR3 is TGTGCCAGCAGTTCGAGCGGGAGGTCGGGCGGGGAGCTGTTTTTT.

The gene calls are TRBV18 and TRBJ2-1; D is unresolved. Germline CDR1 KGHSH, CDR2 LQKENI. Trimming left V 5 bases short and J 7 bases short, with 9 bases between. The CDR3 is 12 residues long. The CDR3 reads CASSGDGNEQFF. CDR3 in DNA: TGTGCCAGCTCAGGAGACGGGAATGAGCAGTTCTTC.

Only a few counts were recorded for this clone. This rearrangement joins TRBV2 to TRBJ1-6, with 11 bases identical to TRBD1. The junction had 6 bases not matched to a gene; V was cut back by 6 bases and J by 5 bases. This CDR3 spans 16 amino acids. Germline V CDR1 and CDR2: SNHLY, FYNNEI. The chain's CDR3 is CASSRTGGADNSPLHF. The DNA of the CDR3 is TGTGCCAGCAGCCGGACAGGGGGCGCGGATAATTCACCCCTCCACTTT. The whole variable domain, remainder taken from reference TRBV2 and TRBJ1-6, is EPEVTQTPSHQVTQMGQEVILRCVPISNHLYFYWYRQILGQKVEFLVSFYNNEISEKSEIFDDQFSVERPDGSNFTLKIRSTKLEDSAMYFCASSRTGGADNSPLHFGNGTRLTVT.